This T cell receptor beta chain originates from a study of cytomegalovirus exposure and HLA in healthy donors. V dropped 4 bases and J dropped 4 bases, with 10 bases sitting between them. CDR3 length: 13 residues. Germline CDR1 reads SNHLY; CDR2 reads FYNNEI. PCR used 60 Vbeta primers and 13 Jbeta primers. Sequencing was performed with immunoSEQ multiplex PCR; in TCRdb, only in-frame clones are kept and a portion is missing. The table has around 150,000 clones, approximately 81% seen once. The chain joins TRBV2 to TRBJ1-1; no clear D. The sequenced material came from PBMCs. The TCR originated in a young man in good health and CMV-seronegative. CDR3 sequence (DNA): TGTGCCAGCAGTGTGGAGGAGGGCACTGAAGCTTTCTTT. Encoded protein: CASSVEEGTEAFF.